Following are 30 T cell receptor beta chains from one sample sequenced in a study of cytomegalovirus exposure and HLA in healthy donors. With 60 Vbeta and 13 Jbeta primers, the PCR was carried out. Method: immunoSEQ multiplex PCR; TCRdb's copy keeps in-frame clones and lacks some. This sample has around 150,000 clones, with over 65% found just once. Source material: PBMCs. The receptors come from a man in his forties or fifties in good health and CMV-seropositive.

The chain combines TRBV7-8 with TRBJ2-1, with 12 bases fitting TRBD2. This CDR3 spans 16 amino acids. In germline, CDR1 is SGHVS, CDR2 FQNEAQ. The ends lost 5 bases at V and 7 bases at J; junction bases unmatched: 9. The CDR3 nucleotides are TGTGCCAGCAGCGCCCATCTAGCGGGGGGGCTGAATGAGCAGTTCTTC. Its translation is CASSAHLAGGLNEQFF. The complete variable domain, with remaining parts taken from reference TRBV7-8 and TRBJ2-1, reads GAGVSQSPRYKVAKRGQDVALRCDPISGHVSLFWYQQALGQGPEFLTYFQNEAQLDKSGLPSDRFFAERPEGSVSTLKIQRTQQEDSAVYLCASSAHLAGGLNEQFFGPGTRLTVL.

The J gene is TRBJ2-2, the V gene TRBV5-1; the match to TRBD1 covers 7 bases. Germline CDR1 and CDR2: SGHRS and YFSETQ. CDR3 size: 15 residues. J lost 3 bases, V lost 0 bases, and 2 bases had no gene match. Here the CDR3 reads CASSLEQGYTGELFF. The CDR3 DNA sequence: TGCGCCAGCAGCTTGGAACAGGGGTACACCGGGGAGCTGTTTTTT. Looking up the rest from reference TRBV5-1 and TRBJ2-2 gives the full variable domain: KAGVTQTPRYLIKTRGQQVTLSCSPISGHRSVSWYQQTPGQGLQFLFEYFSETQRNKGNFPGRFSGRQFSNSRSEMNVSTLELGDSALYLCASSLEQGYTGELFFGEGSRLTVL.

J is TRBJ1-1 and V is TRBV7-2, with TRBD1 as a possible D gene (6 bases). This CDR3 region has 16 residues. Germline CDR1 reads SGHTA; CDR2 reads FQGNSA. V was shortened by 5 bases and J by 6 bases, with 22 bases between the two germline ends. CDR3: CASSQDPTGIGAEAFF. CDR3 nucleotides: TGTGCCAGCAGCCAAGACCCCACAGGGATCGGGGCTGAAGCTTTCTTT.

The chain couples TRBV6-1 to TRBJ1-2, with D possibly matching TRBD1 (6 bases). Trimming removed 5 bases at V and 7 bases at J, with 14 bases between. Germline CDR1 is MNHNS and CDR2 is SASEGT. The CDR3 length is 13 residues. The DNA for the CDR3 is TGTGCCAGCAGTAGGGGGGAGGGGTCTGGCTACACCTTC. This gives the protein CASSRGEGSGYTF.

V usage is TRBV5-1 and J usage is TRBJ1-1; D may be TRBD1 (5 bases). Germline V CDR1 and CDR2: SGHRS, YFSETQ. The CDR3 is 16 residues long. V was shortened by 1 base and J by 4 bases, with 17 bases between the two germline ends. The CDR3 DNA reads TGCGCCAGCAGCTTGTCCAAGGGACGGGGAGGCACTGAAGCTTTCTTT. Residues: CASSLSKGRGGTEAFF.

As DNA, the CDR3 is TGTGCCAGCAGTCCCGGGACTAGGACCGGGGAGCTGTTTTTT. Encoded protein: CASSPGTRTGELFF. The chain employs TRBV6-1 and TRBJ2-2; 8 nucleotides agree with TRBD2. V trimming: 5 bases; J trimming: 5 bases; junction bases outside the gene matches: 4. The CDR3 contains 14 residues. Germline CDR1 reads MNHNS; CDR2 reads SASEGT.

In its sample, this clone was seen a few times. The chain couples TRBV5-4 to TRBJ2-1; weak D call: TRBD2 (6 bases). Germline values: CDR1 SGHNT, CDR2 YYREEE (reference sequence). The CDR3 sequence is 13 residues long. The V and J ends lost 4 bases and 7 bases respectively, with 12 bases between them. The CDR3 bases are TGTGCCAGCAGCCCGCGGGGCCCTAATGAGCAGTTCTTC. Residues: CASSPRGPNEQFF.

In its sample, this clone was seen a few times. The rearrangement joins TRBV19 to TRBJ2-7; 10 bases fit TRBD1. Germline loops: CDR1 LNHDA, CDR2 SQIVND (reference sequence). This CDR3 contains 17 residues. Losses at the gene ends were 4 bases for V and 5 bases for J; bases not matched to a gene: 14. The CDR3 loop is CASSRTARGQGRNEQYF. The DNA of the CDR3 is TGTGCCAGTAGTAGGACGGCCCGGGGACAGGGGAGGAACGAGCAGTACTTC.

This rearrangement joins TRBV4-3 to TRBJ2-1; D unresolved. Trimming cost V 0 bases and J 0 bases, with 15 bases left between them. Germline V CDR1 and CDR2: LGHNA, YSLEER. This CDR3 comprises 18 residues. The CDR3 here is CASSQDSVPLSSYNEQFF. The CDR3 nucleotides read TGCGCCAGCAGCCAAGATTCCGTGCCCCTAAGCTCCTACAATGAGCAGTTCTTC.

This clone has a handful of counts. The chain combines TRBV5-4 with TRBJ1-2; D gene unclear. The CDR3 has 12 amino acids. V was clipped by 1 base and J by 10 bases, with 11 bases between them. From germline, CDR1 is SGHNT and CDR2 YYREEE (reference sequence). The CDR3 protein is CASSLPAATYTF. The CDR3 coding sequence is TGTGCCAGCAGCTTGCCGGCAGCGACCTACACCTTC.

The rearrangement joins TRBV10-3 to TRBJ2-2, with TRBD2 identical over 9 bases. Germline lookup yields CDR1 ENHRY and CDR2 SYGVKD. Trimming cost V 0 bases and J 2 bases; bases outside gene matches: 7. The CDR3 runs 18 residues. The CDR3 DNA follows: TGTGCCATCAGTGAGTCGATTAGCGGGGGCCTAAACACCGGGGAGCTGTTTTTT. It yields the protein CAISESISGGLNTGELFF.

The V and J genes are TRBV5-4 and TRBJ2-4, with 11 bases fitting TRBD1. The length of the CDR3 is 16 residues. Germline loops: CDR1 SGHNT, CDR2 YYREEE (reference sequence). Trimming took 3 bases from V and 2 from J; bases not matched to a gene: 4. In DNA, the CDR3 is TGTGCCAGCAGCTCAGGACAGGGGGCGACCAAAAACATTCAGTACTTC. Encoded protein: CASSSGQGATKNIQYF.

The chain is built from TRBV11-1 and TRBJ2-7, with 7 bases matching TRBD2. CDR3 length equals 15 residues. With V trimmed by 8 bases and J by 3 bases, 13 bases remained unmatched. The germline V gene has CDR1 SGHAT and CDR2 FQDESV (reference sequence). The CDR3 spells CASGPTFAGVYEQYF. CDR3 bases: TGTGCCAGCGGGCCTACTTTCGCGGGGGTCTACGAGCAGTACTTC. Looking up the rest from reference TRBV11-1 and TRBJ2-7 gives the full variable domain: EAEVAQSPRYKITEKSQAVAFWCDPISGHATLYWYRQILGQGPELLVQFQDESVVDDSQLPKDRFSAERLKGVDSTLKIQPAELGDSAMYLCASGPTFAGVYEQYFGPGTRLTVT.

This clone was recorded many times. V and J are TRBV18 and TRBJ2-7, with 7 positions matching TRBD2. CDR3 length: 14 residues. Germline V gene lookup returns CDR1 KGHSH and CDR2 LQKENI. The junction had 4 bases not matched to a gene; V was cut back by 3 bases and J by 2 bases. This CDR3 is CASSPGGGPYEQYF. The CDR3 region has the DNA TGTGCCAGCTCACCGGGCGGGGGTCCCTACGAGCAGTACTTC.

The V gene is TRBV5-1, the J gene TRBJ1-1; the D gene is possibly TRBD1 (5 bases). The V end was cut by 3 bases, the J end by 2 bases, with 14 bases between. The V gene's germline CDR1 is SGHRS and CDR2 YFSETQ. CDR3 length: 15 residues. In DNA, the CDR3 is TGCGCCAGCAGCTCTGCCGGGACTTACAACACTGAAGCTTTCTTT. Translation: CASSSAGTYNTEAFF. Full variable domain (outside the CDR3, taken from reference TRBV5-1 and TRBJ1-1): KAGVTQTPRYLIKTRGQQVTLSCSPISGHRSVSWYQQTPGQGLQFLFEYFSETQRNKGNFPGRFSGRQFSNSRSEMNVSTLELGDSALYLCASSSAGTYNTEAFFGQGTRLTVV.

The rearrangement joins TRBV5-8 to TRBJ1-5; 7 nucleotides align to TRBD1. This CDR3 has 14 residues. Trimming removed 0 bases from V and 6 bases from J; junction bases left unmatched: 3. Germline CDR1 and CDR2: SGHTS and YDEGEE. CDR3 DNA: TGTGCCAGCAGCTTGGACAGGGGTACTCAGCCCCAGCATTTT. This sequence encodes CASSLDRGTQPQHF.

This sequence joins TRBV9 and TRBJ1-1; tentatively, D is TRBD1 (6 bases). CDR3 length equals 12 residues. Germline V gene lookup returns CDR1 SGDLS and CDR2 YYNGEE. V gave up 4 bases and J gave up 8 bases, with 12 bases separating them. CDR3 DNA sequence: TGTGCCAGCAGCCCCGGGGGGCCCGAAGCTTTCTTT. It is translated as CASSPGGPEAFF.

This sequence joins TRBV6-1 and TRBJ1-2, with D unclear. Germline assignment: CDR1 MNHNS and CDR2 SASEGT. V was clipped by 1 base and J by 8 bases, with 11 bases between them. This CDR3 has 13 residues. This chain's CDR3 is CASSEVLVSGYTF. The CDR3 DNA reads TGTGCCAGCAGTGAAGTCTTAGTGTCCGGCTACACCTTC.

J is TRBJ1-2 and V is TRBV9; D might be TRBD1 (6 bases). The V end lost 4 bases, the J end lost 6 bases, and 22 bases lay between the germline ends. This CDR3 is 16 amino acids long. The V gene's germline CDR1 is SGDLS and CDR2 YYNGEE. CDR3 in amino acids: CASSFSTGKLADGYTF. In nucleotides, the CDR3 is TGTGCCAGCAGCTTTAGCACAGGGAAGCTGGCGGATGGCTACACCTTC.

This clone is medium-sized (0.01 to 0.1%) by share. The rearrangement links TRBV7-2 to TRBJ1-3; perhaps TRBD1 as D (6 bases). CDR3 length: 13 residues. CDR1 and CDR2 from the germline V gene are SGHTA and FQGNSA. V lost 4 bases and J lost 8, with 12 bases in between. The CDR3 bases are TGTGCCAGCAGCTGGGGGCCCGTGGACACCATATATTTT. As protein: CASSWGPVDTIYF.

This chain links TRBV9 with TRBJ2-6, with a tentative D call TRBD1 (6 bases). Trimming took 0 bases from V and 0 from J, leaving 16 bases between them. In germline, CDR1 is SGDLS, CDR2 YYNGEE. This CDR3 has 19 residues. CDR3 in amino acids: CASSVGWAGVSSGANVLTF. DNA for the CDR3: TGTGCCAGCAGCGTAGGTTGGGCAGGGGTAAGCTCTGGGGCCAACGTCCTGACTTTC.

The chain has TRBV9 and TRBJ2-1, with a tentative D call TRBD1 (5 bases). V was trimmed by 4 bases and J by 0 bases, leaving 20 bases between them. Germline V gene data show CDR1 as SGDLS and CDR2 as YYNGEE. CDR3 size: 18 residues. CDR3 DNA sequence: TGTGCCAGCAGCCCCACCGCGGCCGCAGGGCGCTCCTACAATGAGCAGTTCTTC. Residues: CASSPTAAAGRSYNEQFF.

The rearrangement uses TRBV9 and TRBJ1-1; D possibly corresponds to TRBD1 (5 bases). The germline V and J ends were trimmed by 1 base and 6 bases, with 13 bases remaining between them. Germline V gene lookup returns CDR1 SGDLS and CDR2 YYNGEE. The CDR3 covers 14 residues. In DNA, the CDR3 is TGTGCCAGCAGCGTACTCTCGGGGGTACCTGAAGCTTTCTTT. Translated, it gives CASSVLSGVPEAFF.

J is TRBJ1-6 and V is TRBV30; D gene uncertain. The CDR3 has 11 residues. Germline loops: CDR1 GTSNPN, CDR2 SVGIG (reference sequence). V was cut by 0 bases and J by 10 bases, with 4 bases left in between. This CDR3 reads CAWSVVSPLHF. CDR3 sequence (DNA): TGTGCCTGGAGTGTCGTGTCACCCCTCCACTTT.

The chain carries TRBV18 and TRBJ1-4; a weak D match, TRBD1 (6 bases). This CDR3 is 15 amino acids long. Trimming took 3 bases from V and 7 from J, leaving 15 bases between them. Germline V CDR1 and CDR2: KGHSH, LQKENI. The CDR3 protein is CASSPLPQGSEKLFF. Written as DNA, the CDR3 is TGTGCCAGCTCACCCCTCCCCCAGGGGAGTGAAAAACTGTTTTTT. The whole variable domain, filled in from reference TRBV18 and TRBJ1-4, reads NAGVMQNPRHLVRRRGQEARLRCSPMKGHSHVYWYRQLPEEGLKFMVYLQKENIIDESGMPKERFSAEFPKEGPSILRIQQVVRGDSAAYFCASSPLPQGSEKLFFGSGTQLSVL.

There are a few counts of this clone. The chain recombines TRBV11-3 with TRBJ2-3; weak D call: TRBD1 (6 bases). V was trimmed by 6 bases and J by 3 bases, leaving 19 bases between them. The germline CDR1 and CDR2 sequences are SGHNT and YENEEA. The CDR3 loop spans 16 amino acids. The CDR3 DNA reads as TGTGCCAGCAGTCCCGGAGGAACAGGGCCGACAGATACGCAGTATTTT. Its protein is CASSPGGTGPTDTQYF.

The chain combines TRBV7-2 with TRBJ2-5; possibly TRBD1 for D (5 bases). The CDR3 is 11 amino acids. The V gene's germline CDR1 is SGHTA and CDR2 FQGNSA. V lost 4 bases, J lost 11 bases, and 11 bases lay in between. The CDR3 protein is CASSSQGLQYF. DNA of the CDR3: TGTGCCAGCAGCTCCCAGGGTTTGCAGTACTTC.

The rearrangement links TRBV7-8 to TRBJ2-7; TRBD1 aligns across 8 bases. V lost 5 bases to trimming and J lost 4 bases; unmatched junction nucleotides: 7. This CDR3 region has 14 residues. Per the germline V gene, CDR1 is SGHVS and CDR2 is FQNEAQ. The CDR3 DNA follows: TGTGCCAGCAGCCCTCCGGGACAGGAGTACGAGCAGTACTTC. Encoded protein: CASSPPGQEYEQYF.

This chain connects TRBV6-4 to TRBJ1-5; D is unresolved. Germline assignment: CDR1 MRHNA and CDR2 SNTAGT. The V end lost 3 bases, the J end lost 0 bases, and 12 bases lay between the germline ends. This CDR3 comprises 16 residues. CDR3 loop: CASSELYPYSNQPQHF. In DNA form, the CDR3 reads TGTGCCAGCAGTGAGTTATATCCTTATAGCAATCAGCCCCAGCATTTT.

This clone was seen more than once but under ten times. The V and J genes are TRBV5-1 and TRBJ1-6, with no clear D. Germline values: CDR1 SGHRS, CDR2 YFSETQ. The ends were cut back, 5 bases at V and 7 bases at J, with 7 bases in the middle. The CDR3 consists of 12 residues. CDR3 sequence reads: CASRTENSPLHF. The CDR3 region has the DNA TGCGCCAGCAGGACGGAGAATTCACCCCTCCACTTT.